This T cell receptor (beta chain) was identified during a study of CXCR3-negative and CXCR3-positive naive CD8 T cells (dated by TCRdb to between 2019 and 2020). Broadly, across the study: In total, around 150 million TRB reads were obtained, or roughly 1.5 +/- 0.3 million reads per library. The diversity and physicochemical repertoire analyses included eleven to twelve donors pooled from two independent experiments. TRBV-TRBJ cluster analysis included naive subsets from roughly 5 donors and memory cells from 3 donors. What the research found in general, with its limitations: Similar TRBV-TRBJ usage was shown by naive CXCR3-negative and CXCR3-positive cells from the same donor, whereas distinct patterns were shown by memory cells. Both naive subsets had comparably high repertoire diversity, while memory CD8+ T cells had much lower repertoire diversity. Compared with CXCR3-negative naive cells, CXCR3-positive naive cells had TRB CDR3s with higher hydrophobicity (lower Kidera factor 4), lower energy, and higher strength and volume indices. CXCR3 expression partially decreased after cryopreservation, so most assays used freshly isolated PBMCs. Because surface CD5, which is linked to self-reactivity in mice, was comparable between the naive subsets, TCR interaction strength was also inferred from TRB CDR3 physicochemical properties.

Each CD8+ T cell subset was flow-sorted in triplicate, with roughly 330,000 cells per subset placed directly into RLT lysis buffer. To keep memory contaminants out, a stringent definition of naive CD8+ T cells was applied: CD45RO-CCR7+CD27+CD95-. Using standard density gradient centrifugation, peripheral blood mononuclear cells were isolated from buffy coats. Naive CXCR3-negative and CXCR3-positive CD8+ T cells were flow-sorted on a FACSAria III. Total RNA was extracted from sorted cells with an RNeasy Mini Kit. Reads for this sample came from a NextSeq 550. The Human TCR Profiling Kit (MiLaboratory) was used to prepare UMI-labeled 5' RACE TRB cDNA libraries. cDNA synthesis used the entire amount of extracted RNA, and PCR amplification then used the entire amount of cDNA produced. The libraries were made side by side, with each library going through the same number of PCR cycles. The paper's data handling went like this. MIGEC and MiXCR extracted about 53,000 +/- 10,000 unique UMI-labeled TRB cDNA molecules per library, requiring at least two reads per UMI. On average, each library contained about 40,000 +/- 10,000 functional in-frame TRB CDR3 nucleotide clonotypes without stop codons. After each sample was downsampled to 5000 UMI-labeled TRB molecules, VDJtools was used to calculate diversity metrics such as normalized Shannon-Wiener and Chao1. VDJtools was used to calculate clonotype-size-weighted physicochemical properties of the central five CDR3 residues, namely interaction energy, strength, volume and Kidera factor 4. TCRdb reprocessed the reads into one record per CDR3 protein sequence, lacking DNA. TCRdb's processing, not the authors' own work, is the source of the V and J calls. The table for this sample shows fewer than 65,000 distinct CDR3 sequences. The ten largest make up around 5% of the sample.

About this clonotype: The antigen it binds to is not known.

From the germline V gene (reference sequence), CDR1 is SEHNR and CDR2 is FQNEAQ. Measured from the cysteine to the phenylalanine, the CDR3 is 13 residues long. Only the protein sequence is given. The sequence came from a human donor in good health. Some clones in this sample may be carry-over from other donors' samples. Material: naive CXCR3+ CD8+ T cells from blood. In the paper's terms, the cell subset or site label means: CD45RO-CCR7+CD27+CD95- naive CD8+ T cells expressing CXCR3 (TNR3+). The chain links TRBV7-9 with TRBJ2-5; absent DNA, TCRdb's TRBD2 call cannot be checked. CDR3 reads: CASSRSVSGREYF.